This T cell receptor beta chain comes out of a study of shared T cell receptors in the human thymus. The data were produced by immunoSEQ multiplex PCR, yet TCRdb's version contains in-frame clones alone and is incomplete. This repertoire shows 700,000 or so clones, approximately 83% found once; its top ten account for approximately 0.01%. This same sample was also part of a study on human thymus T cells.

The TCR was taken from a girl in the first two years of life with a congenital heart defect. Sample: thymocytes.

CDR3 loop: CASGTGVADTQYF. The CDR3 coding sequence is TGTGCCAGCGGGACAGGGGTTGCAGATACGCAGTATTTT. The chain is built from TRBV5-6 and TRBJ2-3, with 10 nucleotides matching TRBD1. Germline CDR1 SGHDT, CDR2 YYEEEE. The CDR3 covers 13 residues. V trimming: 7 bases; J trimming: 4 bases; junction bases outside the gene matches: 3.